This record concerns one T cell receptor beta chain sequence. Antigen: not known. A much larger clone differs from this one at a single base, so this may be a read error. TCRdb re-called the multiplex PCR reads with MiXCR, one entry per CDR3 protein. The top ten clones hold approximately 3.7% of a sample with around 250,000 distinct CDR3 sequences, under 40% of them seen once. Breast cancer patients provided tissue from their axillary draining lymph nodes. This CDR3 has 15 amino acids. The germline V gene has CDR1 SEHNR and CDR2 FQNEAQ (reference sequence). With 5 bases removed from V and 6 bases from J, the gap between germline ends came to 16 bases. The sample is drawn from a study of breast tumors, draining lymph nodes, adjacent tissues. Whole-study results and caveats: Luminal-like breast cancer showed significantly greater tumor-nontumor repertoire similarity than basal-like breast cancer did. Tumor TCR diversity was below lymph nodes but above nontumor tissue. The data were judged consistent with most tumor T cells coming from lymph node and expanding in tumor.

Sequenced material: axillary lymph node tissue. This TCR came from a female donor with breast cancer. Some clones in this sample may be carry-over from other donors' samples. The rearrangement joins TRBV7-9 to TRBJ1-4, with a tentative D call TRBD1 (6 bases). The chain's CDR3 is CASSLKGGRDEKLFF. The CDR3 nucleotides are TGTGCCAGCAGCCTAAAAGGGGGGAGGGATGAAAAACTGTTTTTT.